This T cell receptor beta chain was identified in a study of cytotoxic CD8 clonotypes in ibrutinib-treated CLL. The CDR3 length is 13 residues. V dropped 6 bases and J dropped 4 bases, with 13 bases sitting between them. The germline gives CDR1 SQVTM, CDR2 ANQGSEA. The repertoire was sequenced with immunoSEQ multiplex PCR; TCRdb's copy has only in-frame clones and lacks some. Of fewer than 45,000 clones detected, about 70% appear once; the ten largest clones hold roughly 9.1%. Sample: PBMCs, taken at disease progression, from a patient treated with ibrutinib. The genes are TRBV29-1 and TRBJ1-5, with D possibly being TRBD1 (6 bases). The source is a human donor with chronic lymphocytic leukemia. The chain's CDR3 is CSVRGGYNQPQHF. The CDR3 DNA sequence: TGCAGCGTCCGAGGGGGATATAATCAGCCCCAGCATTTT.